The present entry profiles one T cell receptor beta chain with its context. Germline lookup yields CDR1 SNHLY and CDR2 FYNNEI. The CDR3 contains 15 residues. Losses at the gene ends were 6 bases for V and 6 bases for J; bases not matched to a gene: 13. This sample stems from a study of blood T cell repertoires in COVID-19. Original handling: Cell counts per sample came from amplifying reference gene primers. This table comes from immunoSEQ multiplex PCR, and its TCRdb copy is limited to in-frame clones, with some not included. That table is the source of V, J and clone size, and D and trimming were worked out from the DNA. The sample includes around 220,000 clones, around nine tenths of them seen just once.

Sequencing was done on a sample of PBMCs or T cells enriched from blood (not recorded which). J is TRBJ2-7 and V is TRBV2; TRBD1 matches 8 bases. The source is a woman in her fifties or sixties with acute COVID-19. CDR3: CASRVYGQGGGEQYF. The CDR3 DNA reads as TGTGCCAGCAGGGTATATGGACAGGGAGGTGGCGAGCAGTACTTC.